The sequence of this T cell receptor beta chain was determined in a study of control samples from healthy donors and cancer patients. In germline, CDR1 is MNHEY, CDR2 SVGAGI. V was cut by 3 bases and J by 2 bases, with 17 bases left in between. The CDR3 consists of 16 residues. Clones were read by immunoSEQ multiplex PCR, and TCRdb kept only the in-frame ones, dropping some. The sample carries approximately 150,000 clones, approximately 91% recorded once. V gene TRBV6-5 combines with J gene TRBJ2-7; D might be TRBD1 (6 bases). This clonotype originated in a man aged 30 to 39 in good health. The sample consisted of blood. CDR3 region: CASSYGFGQLAYEQYF. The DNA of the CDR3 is TGTGCCAGCAGTTATGGTTTCGGACAGTTGGCCTACGAGCAGTACTTC.